A single sample gave rise to the 12 T cell receptor beta chains below, sequenced in a study of T cell repertoires in cytomegalovirus infection. TCRdb redid the calling of the reads with MiXCR, one entry per CDR3 protein. The table records around 100,000 distinct CDR3 sequences, more than 15% of them present only once. The sequencing input was PBMCs. The receptors derive from a human donor in good health (CMV status not recorded). Some clones in this sample may be carry-over from other donors' samples.

Remarks on this clonotype: An end of the junction does not agree with germline; a read error may underlie this. In DNA, the CDR3 is TGCAGCGTTACGGGACACTTCACCGGGGTGCTGTTTTTT. This codes for CSVTGHFTGVLFF. The J gene is TRBJ2-2, the V gene TRBV29-1; D perhaps matches TRBD1 (6 bases). The CDR3 is made up of 13 amino acids. Germline V CDR1 and CDR2: SQVTM, ANQGSEA.

This clonotype was observed many times. The chain has TRBV7-2 and TRBJ2-1; D is perhaps TRBD2 (6 bases). Deletions cut 5 bases from V and 6 bases from J, with 17 bases between. The CDR3 consists of 15 residues. The germline gives CDR1 SGHTA, CDR2 FQGNSA. The CDR3 DNA follows: TGTGCCAGCAGCAAAGGGTGGGACTCCCTCAATGAGCAGTTCTTC. It encodes CASSKGWDSLNEQFF. The full variable domain, in which reference TRBV7-2 and TRBJ2-1 provide the parts outside the CDR3, is GAGVSQSPSNKVTEKGKDVELRCDPISGHTALYWYRQSLGQGLEFLIYFQGNSAPDKSGLPSDRFSAERTGGSVSTLTIQRTQQEDSAVYLCASSKGWDSLNEQFFGPGTRLTVL.

On this clonotype itself: At one of its ends the junction is not consistent with the germline gene, which may arise from a read error. This chain connects TRBV2 to TRBJ1-3, with 10 bases fitting TRBD1. Looked up from germline, CDR1 is SNHLY and CDR2 is FYNNEI. This CDR3 is built from 15 residues. The DNA of the CDR3 is TGTGCCAGCGGGACAGGGGCGCGGGCTGGAGACACCATATATTTT. This translates into CASGTGARAGDTIYF.

The chain combines TRBV9 with TRBJ1-5; D is uncertain. V lost 0 bases and J lost 1, with 8 bases in between. From germline, CDR1 is SGDLS and CDR2 YYNGEE. The CDR3 sequence is 15 residues long. The CDR3 protein is CASSVGPESNQPQHF. In DNA, the CDR3 is TGTGCCAGCAGCGTAGGCCCGGAGAGCAATCAGCCCCAGCATTTT.

This clonotype was seen more than once but under ten times. The chain has TRBV7-8 and TRBJ2-6, with a weak D call TRBD2 (6 bases). CDR3 size: 16 residues. V was shortened by 1 base and J by 0 bases, with 7 bases between the two germline ends. Germline CDR1 is SGHVS and CDR2 is FQNEAQ. For the CDR3, the DNA is TGTGCCAGCAGCTTAGTGCGGGGCTCTGGGGCCAACGTCCTGACTTTC. It encodes CASSLVRGSGANVLTF.

This clonotype was found many times. The chain recombines TRBV7-2 with TRBJ2-2; weak D call: TRBD2 (5 bases). This CDR3 contains 14 residues. Germline CDR1 is SGHTA and CDR2 is FQGNSA. Deletions cut 5 bases from V and 6 bases from J, with 13 bases between. The CDR3 nucleotides are TGTGCCAGCAGCGTGACCAACGGGGCCGGGGAGCTGTTTTTT. Protein sequence: CASSVTNGAGELFF.

This clonotype came up a few times. The chain combines TRBV29-1 with TRBJ2-2, with 7 bases matching TRBD2. Trimming at V came to 1 base and at J to 2 bases, leaving 4 bases not matched to a gene. The CDR3 covers 15 residues. CDR1 is SQVTM, CDR2 ANQGSEA, per germline. In nucleotides, the CDR3 is TGCAGCGTTGAAGGGGGGAGGGTTAACACCGGGGAGCTGTTTTTT. This gives the protein CSVEGGRVNTGELFF.

This clonotype has ten or more counts. CDR3 protein: CASEGGGKETQYF. CDR3 coding DNA: TGTGCCAGCGAGGGAGGGGGGAAAGAGACCCAGTACTTC. The chain joins TRBV6-2 or TRBV6-3 to TRBJ2-5; a possible D gene is TRBD2 (7 bases). The germline V and J ends were trimmed by 8 bases and 3 bases, with 13 bases remaining between them. CDR1 MNHEY and CDR2 SVGEGT come from the germline V gene. The CDR3 totals 13 residues.

This chain joins TRBV20-1 and TRBJ2-5; D is uncertain. CDR1 and CDR2 from the germline V gene are DFQATT and SNEGSKA (reference sequence). The V gene lost 2 bases and the J gene lost 2 bases, with 9 bases spanning the gap. The CDR3 covers 13 residues. The CDR3 reads CSARYRAQETQYF. CDR3 nucleotides: TGCAGTGCTAGATATCGGGCACAAGAGACCCAGTACTTC.

As to this clonotype: A clone one base away is much larger, so this may be a read error. J is TRBJ1-6 and V is TRBV7-2; TRBD1 is a possible D gene (6 bases). Per the germline V gene, CDR1 is SGHTA and CDR2 is FQGNSA. CDR3 length: 19 amino acids. V lost 1 base to trimming and J lost 7 bases, with 23 bases between them. CDR3 region: CASSLGGGRTDELNSPLHF. CDR3 coding DNA: TGTGCCAGCAGCTTAGGAGGGGGAAGGACAGATGAGTTGAATTCACCCCTCCACTTT.

The count of this clonotype is one. CDR3 bases: TGTGCCAGCAGCCAAGTGGATACGCAGTATTTT. It encodes CASSQVDTQYF. This chain joins TRBV3-1 and TRBJ2-3; D ambiguous. CDR3 length: 11 amino acids. The V end lost 1 base, the J end lost 6 bases, and 2 bases lay between the germline ends. CDR1 and CDR2 (germline): LGHDT, YNNKEL (reference sequence).

The chain joins TRBV7-3 to TRBJ1-1; tentatively, D is TRBD1 (6 bases). The CDR3 is made up of 14 amino acids. Germline loops: CDR1 SGHTA, CDR2 FQGTGA. The V gene lost 4 bases and the J gene lost 1 base, with 10 bases spanning the gap. The CDR3 reads CASSSTGSNTEAFF. The CDR3 DNA follows: TGTGCCAGCAGCTCGACAGGCTCGAACACTGAAGCTTTCTTT.